Each of the 8 T cell receptor beta chains below was sequenced from the same sample in a study of graft-versus-host responses after intestinal transplantation. TCRdb's copy holds only in-frame clones and misses some; the assay was immunoSEQ multiplex PCR. The repertoire holds roughly 99,000 clones, with about 84% as singletons. The sequences come from PBMCs, collected 255 days after intestinal transplant. The receptors here all came from a human patient who received an intestinal transplant, so some T cells may come from the graft donor.

The chain is built from TRBV2 and TRBJ1-5; the match to TRBD1 covers 8 bases. The CDR3 is 15 residues long. CDR1 is SNHLY and CDR2 is FYNNEI in the germline V gene. The junction had 8 bases not matched to a gene; V was cut back by 4 bases and J by 6 bases. As DNA, the CDR3 is TGTGCCAGCAGTGGGACAGGGATATTGAGTCAGCCCCAGCATTTT. Amino acids: CASSGTGILSQPQHF.

The rearrangement uses TRBV9 and TRBJ1-2, with TRBD1 matching 7 bases. J lost 3 bases, V lost 4 bases, and 6 bases had no gene match. The CDR3 length is 14 residues. The germline V gene encodes CDR1 SGDLS and CDR2 YYNGEE. CDR3 region: CASSSLGQDYGYTF. The CDR3 nucleotides read TGTGCCAGCAGCTCCTTAGGACAGGACTATGGCTACACCTTC.

The V gene is TRBV6-7, the J gene TRBJ1-5; TRBD1 matches at 9 bases. TRBV6-7 is an open reading frame whose function is uncertain. V shed 6 bases, J shed 4 bases, and the junction held 7 bases outside the gene matches. The CDR3 consists of 15 residues. CDR3 nucleotide sequence: TGTGCCAGCAGCGAAGGGACAGGGTCTAATCAGCCCCAGCATTTT. Protein: CASSEGTGSNQPQHF.

The chain links TRBV19 to TRBJ1-2; TRBD1 matches 12 bases. Germline loops: CDR1 LNHDA, CDR2 SQIVND (reference sequence). V shed 8 bases and J 6 bases; nucleotides not matched to a gene: 4. This CDR3 spans 13 amino acids. The CDR3 loop is CASGGQGANGYTF. The CDR3 DNA follows: TGTGCCAGTGGGGGACAGGGGGCGAATGGCTACACCTTC. Looking up the rest from reference TRBV19 and TRBJ1-2 gives the full variable domain: DGGITQSPKYLFRKEGQNVTLSCEQNLNHDAMYWYRQDPGQGLRLIYYSQIVNDFQKGDIAEGYSVSREKKESFPLTVTSAQKNPTAFYLCASGGQGANGYTFGSGTRLTVV.

This clone has just one count. The V gene is TRBV5-4, the J gene TRBJ1-2; D is possibly TRBD1 (5 bases). The CDR3 is made up of 11 amino acids. V gave up 9 bases and J gave up 8 bases, with 14 bases separating them. Germline loops: CDR1 SGHNT, CDR2 YYREEE (reference sequence). The CDR3 here is CATQVGEGYTF. The CDR3 nucleotides read TGTGCCACCCAAGTGGGGGAAGGCTACACCTTC.

The chain is built from TRBV4-1 and TRBJ2-7; no reliable D call. Germline loops: CDR1 MGHRA, CDR2 YSYEKL. V was clipped by 0 bases and J by 4 bases, with 7 bases between them. CDR3 size: 13 residues. CDR3 sequence: CASSQDSVYEQYF. Written as DNA, the CDR3 is TGCGCCAGCAGCCAAGATTCCGTTTACGAGCAGTACTTC.

This clone was seen just once. V usage is TRBV7-8 and J usage is TRBJ2-1, with TRBD2 as a possible D gene (6 bases). CDR3 length equals 18 residues. Germline V gene sequence: CDR1 SGHVS, CDR2 FQNEAQ. The V end was cut by 2 bases, the J end by 4 bases, with 21 bases between. CDR3 sequence reads: CASSLSIQRASPYNEQFF. The CDR3 region has the DNA TGTGCCAGCAGCTTAAGTATCCAGCGGGCCAGTCCTTACAATGAGCAGTTCTTC. Looking up the rest from reference TRBV7-8 and TRBJ2-1 gives the full variable domain: GAGVSQSPRYKVAKRGQDVALRCDPISGHVSLFWYQQALGQGPEFLTYFQNEAQLDKSGLPSDRFFAERPEGSVSTLKIQRTQQEDSAVYLCASSLSIQRASPYNEQFFGPGTRLTVL.

The rearrangement links TRBV6-5 to TRBJ2-5; 9 positions match TRBD2. Trimming at V came to 6 bases and at J to 7 bases, leaving 12 bases not matched to a gene. The CDR3 contains 15 residues. Looked up from germline, CDR1 is MNHEY and CDR2 is SVGAGI. CDR3 loop: CASSPGAAGGRTQYF. Here the CDR3 DNA reads TGTGCCAGCAGCCCCGGGGCCGCGGGGGGGCGGACCCAGTACTTC.